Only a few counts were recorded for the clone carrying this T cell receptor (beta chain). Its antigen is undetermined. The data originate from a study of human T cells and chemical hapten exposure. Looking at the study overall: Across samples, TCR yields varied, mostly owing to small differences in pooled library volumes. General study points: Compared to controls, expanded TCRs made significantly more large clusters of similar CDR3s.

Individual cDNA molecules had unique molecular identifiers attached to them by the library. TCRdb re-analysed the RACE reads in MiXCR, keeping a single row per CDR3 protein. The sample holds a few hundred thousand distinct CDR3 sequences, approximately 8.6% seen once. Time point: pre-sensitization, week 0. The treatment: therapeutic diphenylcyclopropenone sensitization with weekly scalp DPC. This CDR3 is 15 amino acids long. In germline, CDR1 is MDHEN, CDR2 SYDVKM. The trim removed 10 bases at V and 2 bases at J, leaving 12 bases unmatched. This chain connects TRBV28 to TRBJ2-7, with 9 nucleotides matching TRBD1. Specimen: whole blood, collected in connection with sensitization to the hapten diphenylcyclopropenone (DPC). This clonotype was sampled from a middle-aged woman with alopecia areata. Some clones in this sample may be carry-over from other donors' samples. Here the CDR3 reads CAISDTGGNPYEQYF. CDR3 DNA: TGTGCCATCTCCGACACAGGGGGCAACCCCTACGAGCAGTACTTC.